This T cell receptor (beta chain) came from a study of T cell responses to AZD1222 COVID-19 vaccine. As for this clone: Its antigen is not identified.

Using immunoSEQ multiplex PCR, the repertoire was profiled, and TCRdb retains in-frame clones only, with some absent. The sample lists approximately 68,000 clones; 70% to 90% were seen once. The CDR3 is made up of 15 amino acids. Trimming removed 3 bases from V and 9 bases from J, with 15 bases in between. CDR1 and CDR2 from the germline V gene are LGHNA and YSLEER. Whole-study findings and limits: Spike-wide vaccine-associated CD4 TCRs dominated at 160-218 and 743-854. Seropositive status at baseline applied to only 6 or 7 AZD1222 recipients. Nearly half of unique spike-specific TCRs reportedly avoided B.1.351 and B.1.1.7 mutated regions. Most donors were white British, females outnumbered males, and clonal diversity was possibly underestimated.

This material consisted of peripheral blood, taken on day 0 of AZD1222 vaccination. The receptor's source is an adult in good health. This chain joins TRBV4-3 and TRBJ1-6, with D possibly TRBD1 on 6 matching bases. Here the CDR3 reads CASSQSGTRGSPLHF. Written as DNA, the CDR3 is TGCGCCAGCAGCCAGTCCGGGACCAGGGGTTCACCCCTCCACTTT.